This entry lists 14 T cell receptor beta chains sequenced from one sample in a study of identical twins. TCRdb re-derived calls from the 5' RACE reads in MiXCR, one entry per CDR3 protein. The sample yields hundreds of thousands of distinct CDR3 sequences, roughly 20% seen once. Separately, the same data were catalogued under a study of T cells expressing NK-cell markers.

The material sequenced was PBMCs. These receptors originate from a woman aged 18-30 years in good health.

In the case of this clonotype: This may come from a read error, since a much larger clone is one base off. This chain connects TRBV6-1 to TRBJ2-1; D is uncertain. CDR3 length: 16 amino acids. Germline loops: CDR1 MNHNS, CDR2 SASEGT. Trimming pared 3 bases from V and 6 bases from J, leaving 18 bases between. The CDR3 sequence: CASSEQENFKLNEQFF. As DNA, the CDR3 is TGTGCCAGCAGTGAGCAGGAGAACTTCAAACTCAATGAGCAGTTCTTC.

CDR3 coding DNA: TGCGCCAGCACCCGACTCGGGGATGGGGGCTACGAGCAGTACTTC. It codes for CASTRLGDGGYEQYF. The chain recombines TRBV10-2 with TRBJ2-7; either TRBD1 or TRBD2 may supply D (5 bases each). The V gene lost 7 bases and the J gene lost 3 bases, with 19 bases spanning the gap. The CDR3 is 15 residues long. Germline V gene lookup returns CDR1 WSHSY and CDR2 SAAADI.

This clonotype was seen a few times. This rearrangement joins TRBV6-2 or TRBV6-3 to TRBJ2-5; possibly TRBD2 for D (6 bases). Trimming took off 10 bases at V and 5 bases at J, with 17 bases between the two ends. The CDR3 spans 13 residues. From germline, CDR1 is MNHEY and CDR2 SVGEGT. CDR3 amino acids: CATGRTGSETQYF. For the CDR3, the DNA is TGTGCCACAGGAAGGACCGGGAGTGAGACCCAGTACTTC.

CDR3 nucleotides: TGTGCCAGCAGTTCCCCTCTGGCCCGATCCAAGGCTGAAGCTTTCTTT. It is translated as CASSSPLARSKAEAFF. The chain links TRBV12-3 or TRBV12-4 to TRBJ1-1; no reliable D call. With 4 bases removed from V and 6 bases from J, the gap between germline ends came to 21 bases. The CDR3 consists of 16 residues.

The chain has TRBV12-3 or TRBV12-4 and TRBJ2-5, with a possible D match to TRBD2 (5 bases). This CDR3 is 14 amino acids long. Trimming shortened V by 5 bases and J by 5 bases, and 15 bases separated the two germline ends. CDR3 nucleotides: TGTGCCAGCAGTAGCCGTCCGGAGCGGGAGACCCAGTACTTC. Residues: CASSSRPERETQYF.

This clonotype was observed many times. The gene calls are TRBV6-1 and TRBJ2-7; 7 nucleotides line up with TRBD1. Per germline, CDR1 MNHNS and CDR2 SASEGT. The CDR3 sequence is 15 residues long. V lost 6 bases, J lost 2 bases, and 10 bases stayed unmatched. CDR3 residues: CASSRARQGPYEQYF. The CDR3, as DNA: TGTGCCAGCAGCCGAGCTCGACAGGGACCCTACGAGCAGTACTTC.

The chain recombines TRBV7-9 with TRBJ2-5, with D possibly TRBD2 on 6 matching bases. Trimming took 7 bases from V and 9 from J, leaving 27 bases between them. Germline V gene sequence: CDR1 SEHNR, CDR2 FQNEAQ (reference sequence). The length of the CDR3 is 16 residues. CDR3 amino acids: CASINWGDRDLEAQYF. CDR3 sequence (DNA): TGTGCCAGCATCAACTGGGGGGACCGGGACCTCGAGGCCCAGTACTTC.

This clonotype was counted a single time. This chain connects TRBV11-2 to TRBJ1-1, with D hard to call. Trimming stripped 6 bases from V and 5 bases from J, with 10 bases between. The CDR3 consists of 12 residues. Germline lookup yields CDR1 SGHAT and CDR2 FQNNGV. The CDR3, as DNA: TGTGCCAGCAGTCCCGCTCGGACTGAAGCTTTCTTT. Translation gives CASSPARTEAFF.

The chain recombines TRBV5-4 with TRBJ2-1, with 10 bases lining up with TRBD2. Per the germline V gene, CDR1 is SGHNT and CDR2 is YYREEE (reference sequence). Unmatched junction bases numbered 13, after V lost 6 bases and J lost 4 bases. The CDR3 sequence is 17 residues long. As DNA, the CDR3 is TGTGCCAGCACCCCTGGACTCCCTAGCGGGGGTTACAATGAGCAGTTCTTC. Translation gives CASTPGLPSGGYNEQFF.

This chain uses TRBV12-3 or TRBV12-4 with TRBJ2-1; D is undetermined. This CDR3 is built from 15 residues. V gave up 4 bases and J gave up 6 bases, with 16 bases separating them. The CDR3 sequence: CASSSSSGFGNEQFF. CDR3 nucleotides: TGTGCCAGCAGTTCCAGCAGTGGGTTCGGCAATGAGCAGTTCTTC.

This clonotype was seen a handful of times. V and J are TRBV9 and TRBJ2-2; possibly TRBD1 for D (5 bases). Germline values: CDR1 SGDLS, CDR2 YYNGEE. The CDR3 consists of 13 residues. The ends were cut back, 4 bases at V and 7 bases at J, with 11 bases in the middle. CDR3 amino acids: CASSNRFDGELFF. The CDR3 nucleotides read TGTGCCAGCAGCAACAGGTTTGACGGGGAGCTGTTTTTT.

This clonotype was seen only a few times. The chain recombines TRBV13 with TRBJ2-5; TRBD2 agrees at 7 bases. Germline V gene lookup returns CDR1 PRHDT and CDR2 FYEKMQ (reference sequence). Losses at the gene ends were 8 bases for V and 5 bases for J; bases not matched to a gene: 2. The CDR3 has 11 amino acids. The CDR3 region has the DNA TGTGCCAGCGGGAGGGTGGAGACCCAGTACTTC. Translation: CASGRVETQYF. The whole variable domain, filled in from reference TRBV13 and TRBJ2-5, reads AAGVIQSPRHLIKEKRETATLKCYPIPRHDTVYWYQQGPGQDPQFLISFYEKMQSDKGSIPDRFSAQQFSDYHSELNMSSLELGDSALYFCASGRVETQYFGPGTRLLVL.

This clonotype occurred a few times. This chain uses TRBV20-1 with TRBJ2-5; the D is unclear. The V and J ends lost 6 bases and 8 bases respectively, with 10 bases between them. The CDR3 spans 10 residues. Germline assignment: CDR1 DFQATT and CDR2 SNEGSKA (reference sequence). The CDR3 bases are TGCAGTGCGCCGCGTCGAACCCAGTACTTC. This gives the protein CSAPRRTQYF.

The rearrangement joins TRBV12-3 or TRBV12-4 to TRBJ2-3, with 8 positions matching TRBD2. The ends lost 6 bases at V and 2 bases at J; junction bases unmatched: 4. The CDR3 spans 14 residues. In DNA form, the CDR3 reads TGTGCCAGCAGGATAGCGGGGATCACAGATACGCAGTATTTT. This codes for CASRIAGITDTQYF.